This TCR beta chain was sequenced for a study of blood T cell repertoires in COVID-19. Study-wide background: From the United States, Italy and Spain came samples of acute and convalescent COVID-19.

In the original processing: Cell counts per sample came from amplifying reference gene primers. Using immunoSEQ multiplex PCR, the repertoire was profiled, and TCRdb retains in-frame clones only, with some absent. For V, J and clone size, that table is used; D and trimming come from the DNA. The table shows nearly 250,000 clones, with more than 75% occurring only once. Trimming stripped 3 bases from V and 5 bases from J, with 5 bases between. CDR3 length equals 12 residues. Per germline, CDR1 SEHNR and CDR2 FQNEAQ (reference sequence). The sequenced material came from peripheral blood. This sequence was found in a woman aged 55 to 70 who had recovered from COVID-19. The V gene is TRBV7-9, the J gene TRBJ1-5; D unclear. This chain's CDR3 is CASSFLDQPQHF. The CDR3 nucleotides read TGTGCCAGCAGCTTTTTAGATCAGCCCCAGCATTTT.